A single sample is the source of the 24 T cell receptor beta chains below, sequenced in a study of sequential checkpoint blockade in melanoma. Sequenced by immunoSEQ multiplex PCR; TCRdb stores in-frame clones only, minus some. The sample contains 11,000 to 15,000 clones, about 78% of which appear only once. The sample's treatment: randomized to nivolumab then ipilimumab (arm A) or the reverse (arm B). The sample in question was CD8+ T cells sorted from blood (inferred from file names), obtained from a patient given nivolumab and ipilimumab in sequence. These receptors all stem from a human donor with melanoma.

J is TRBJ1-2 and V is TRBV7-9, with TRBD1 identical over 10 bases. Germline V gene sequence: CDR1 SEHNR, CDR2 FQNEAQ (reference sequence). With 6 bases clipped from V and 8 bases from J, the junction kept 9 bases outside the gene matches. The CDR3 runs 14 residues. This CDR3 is CASSQGQGGRGYTF. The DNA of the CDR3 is TGTGCCAGCAGTCAAGGACAGGGGGGACGGGGCTACACCTTC.

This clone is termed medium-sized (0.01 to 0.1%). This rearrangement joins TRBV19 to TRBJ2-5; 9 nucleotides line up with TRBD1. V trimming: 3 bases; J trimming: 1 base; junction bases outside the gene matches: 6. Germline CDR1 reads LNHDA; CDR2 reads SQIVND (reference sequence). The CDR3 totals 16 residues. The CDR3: CASSIADRGPQETQYF. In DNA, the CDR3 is TGTGCCAGTAGTATCGCGGACAGGGGACCCCAAGAGACCCAGTACTTC.

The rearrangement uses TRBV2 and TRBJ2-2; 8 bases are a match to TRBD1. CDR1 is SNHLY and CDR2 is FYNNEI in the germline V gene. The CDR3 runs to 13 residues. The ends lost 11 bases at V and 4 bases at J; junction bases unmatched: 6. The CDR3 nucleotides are TGTGCCCTCCGGGACAGGAGCACCGGGGAGCTGTTTTTT. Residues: CALRDRSTGELFF.

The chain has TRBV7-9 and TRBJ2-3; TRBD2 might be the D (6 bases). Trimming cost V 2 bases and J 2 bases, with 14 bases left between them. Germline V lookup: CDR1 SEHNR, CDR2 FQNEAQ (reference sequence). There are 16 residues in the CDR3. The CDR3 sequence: CASSLFPSVTTDTQYF. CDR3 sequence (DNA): TGTGCCAGCAGCTTATTCCCTAGCGTTACCACAGATACGCAGTATTTT.

The CDR3 coding sequence is TGTGCCATCAGGGGACAGGACTCCTACGAGCAGTACTTC. It translates to CAIRGQDSYEQYF. J is TRBJ2-7 and V is TRBV10-3, with TRBD1 matching over 8 bases. Trimming removed 6 bases from V and 0 bases from J; junction bases left unmatched: 1. The CDR3 runs 13 residues. Germline CDR1 ENHRY, CDR2 SYGVKD.

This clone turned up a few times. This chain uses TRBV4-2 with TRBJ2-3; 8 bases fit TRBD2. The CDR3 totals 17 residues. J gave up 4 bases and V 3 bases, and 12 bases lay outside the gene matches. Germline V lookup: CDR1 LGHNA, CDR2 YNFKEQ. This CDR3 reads CASSQSARAGVPDTQYF. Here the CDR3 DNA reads TGTGCCAGCAGCCAGTCCGCTCGAGCGGGAGTCCCAGATACGCAGTATTTT.

The CDR3 bases are TGTGCCATCTGGGGGACAGGCAACACTGAAGCTTTCTTT. This sequence encodes CAIWGTGNTEAFF. V usage is TRBV10-3 and J usage is TRBJ1-1; 8 bases align to TRBD1. The V gene end was trimmed by 8 bases and the J gene end by 2 bases; junction bases not matched to a gene: 4. Germline V gives CDR1 ENHRY, CDR2 SYGVKD. The CDR3 has 13 residues.

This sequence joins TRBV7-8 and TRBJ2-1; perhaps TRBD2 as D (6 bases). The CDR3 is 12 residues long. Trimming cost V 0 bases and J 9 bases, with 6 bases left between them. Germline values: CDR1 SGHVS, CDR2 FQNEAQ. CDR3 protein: CASSLAGGEQFF. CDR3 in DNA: TGTGCCAGCAGCTTAGCGGGGGGTGAGCAGTTCTTC.

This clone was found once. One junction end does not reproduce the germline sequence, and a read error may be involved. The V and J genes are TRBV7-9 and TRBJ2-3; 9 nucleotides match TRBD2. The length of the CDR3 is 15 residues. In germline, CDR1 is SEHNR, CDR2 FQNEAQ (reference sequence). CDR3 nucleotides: TGTGCCAGCAGCCTAGCGGGGCCTAGCACAGATACGCAGTATTTT. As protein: CASSLAGPSTDTQYF.

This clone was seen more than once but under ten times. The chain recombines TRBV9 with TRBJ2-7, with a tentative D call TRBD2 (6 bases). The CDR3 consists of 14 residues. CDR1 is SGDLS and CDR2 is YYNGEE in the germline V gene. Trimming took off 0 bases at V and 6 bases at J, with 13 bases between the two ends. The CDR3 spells CASSVGGASGEQYF. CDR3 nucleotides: TGTGCCAGCAGCGTAGGCGGGGCATCGGGCGAGCAGTACTTC.

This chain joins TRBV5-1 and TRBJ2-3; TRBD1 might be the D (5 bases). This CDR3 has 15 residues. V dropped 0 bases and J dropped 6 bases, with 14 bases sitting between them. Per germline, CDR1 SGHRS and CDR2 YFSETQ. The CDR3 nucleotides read TGCGCCAGCAGCTTGGAGGTCAGGGTAGTTGATACGCAGTATTTT. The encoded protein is CASSLEVRVVDTQYF.

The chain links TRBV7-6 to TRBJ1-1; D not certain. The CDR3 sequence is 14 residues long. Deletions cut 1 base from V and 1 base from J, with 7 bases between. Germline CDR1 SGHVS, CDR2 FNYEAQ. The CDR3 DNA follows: TGTGCCAGCAGCTTAGGGCGGGGGAACACTGAAGCTTTCTTT. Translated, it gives CASSLGRGNTEAFF.

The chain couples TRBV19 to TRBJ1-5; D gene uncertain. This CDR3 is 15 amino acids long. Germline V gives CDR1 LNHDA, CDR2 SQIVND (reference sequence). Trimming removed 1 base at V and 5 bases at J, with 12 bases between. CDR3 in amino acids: CASSIGSGSDQPQHF. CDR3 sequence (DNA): TGTGCCAGTAGTATAGGTAGCGGGTCCGATCAGCCCCAGCATTTT. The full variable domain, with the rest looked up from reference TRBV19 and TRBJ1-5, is DGGITQSPKYLFRKEGQNVTLSCEQNLNHDAMYWYRQDPGQGLRLIYYSQIVNDFQKGDIAEGYSVSREKKESFPLTVTSAQKNPTAFYLCASSIGSGSDQPQHFGDGTRLSIL.

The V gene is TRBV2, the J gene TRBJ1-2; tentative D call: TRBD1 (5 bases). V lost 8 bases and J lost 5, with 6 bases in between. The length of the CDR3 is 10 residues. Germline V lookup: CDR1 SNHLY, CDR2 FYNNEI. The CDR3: CASRGYGYTF. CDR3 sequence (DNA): TGTGCCAGCCGGGGGTATGGCTACACCTTC.

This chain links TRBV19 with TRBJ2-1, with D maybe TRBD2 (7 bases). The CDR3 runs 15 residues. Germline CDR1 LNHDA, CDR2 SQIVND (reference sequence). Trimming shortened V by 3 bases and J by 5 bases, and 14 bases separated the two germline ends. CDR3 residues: CASSILGGRDNEQFF. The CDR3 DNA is TGTGCCAGTAGTATTTTAGGGGGGAGGGACAATGAGCAGTTCTTC.

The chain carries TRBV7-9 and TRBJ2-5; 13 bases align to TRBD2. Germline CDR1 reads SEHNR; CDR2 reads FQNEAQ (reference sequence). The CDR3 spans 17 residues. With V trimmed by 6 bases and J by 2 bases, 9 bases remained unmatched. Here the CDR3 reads CASRLTSGGVWQETQYF. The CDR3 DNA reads TGTGCCAGCAGGCTCACTAGCGGGGGGGTGTGGCAAGAGACCCAGTACTTC.

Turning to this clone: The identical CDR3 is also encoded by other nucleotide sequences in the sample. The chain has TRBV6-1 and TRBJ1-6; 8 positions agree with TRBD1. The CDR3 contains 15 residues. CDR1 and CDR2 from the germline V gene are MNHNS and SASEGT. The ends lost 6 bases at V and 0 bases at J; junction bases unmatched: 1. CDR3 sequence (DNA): TGTGCCAGCAGGGACAGGGTCTCCTATAATTCACCCCTCCACTTT. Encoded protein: CASRDRVSYNSPLHF.

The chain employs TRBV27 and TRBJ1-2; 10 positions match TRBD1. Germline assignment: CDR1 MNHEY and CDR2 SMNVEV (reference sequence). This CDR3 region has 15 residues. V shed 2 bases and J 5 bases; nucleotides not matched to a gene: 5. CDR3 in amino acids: CASSLGTGVGYGYTF. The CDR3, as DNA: TGTGCCAGCAGTTTAGGGACAGGGGTAGGGTATGGCTACACCTTC.

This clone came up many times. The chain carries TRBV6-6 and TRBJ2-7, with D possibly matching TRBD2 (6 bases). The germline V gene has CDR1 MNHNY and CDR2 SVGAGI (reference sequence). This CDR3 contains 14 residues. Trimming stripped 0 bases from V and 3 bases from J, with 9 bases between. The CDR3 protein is CASSYSAGGYEQYF. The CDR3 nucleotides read TGTGCCAGCAGTTACTCGGCCGGGGGCTACGAGCAGTACTTC.

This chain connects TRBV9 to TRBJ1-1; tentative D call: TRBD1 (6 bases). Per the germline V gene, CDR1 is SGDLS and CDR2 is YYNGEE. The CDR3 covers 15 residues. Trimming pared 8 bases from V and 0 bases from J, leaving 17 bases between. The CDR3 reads CARLGPTGLNTEAFF. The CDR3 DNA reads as TGTGCCAGACTGGGGCCTACAGGGCTGAACACTGAAGCTTTCTTT.

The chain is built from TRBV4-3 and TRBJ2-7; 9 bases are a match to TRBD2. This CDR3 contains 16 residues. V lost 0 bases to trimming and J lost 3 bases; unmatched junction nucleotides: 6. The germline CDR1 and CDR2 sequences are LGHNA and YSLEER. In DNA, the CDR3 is TGCGCCAGCAGCCAAGATCGCCTAGCGGGAAACTACGAGCAGTACTTC. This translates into CASSQDRLAGNYEQYF.

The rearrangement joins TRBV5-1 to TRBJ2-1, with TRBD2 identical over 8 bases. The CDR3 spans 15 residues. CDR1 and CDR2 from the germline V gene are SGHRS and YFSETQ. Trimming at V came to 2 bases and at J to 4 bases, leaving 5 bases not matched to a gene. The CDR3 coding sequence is TGCGCCAGCAGCTTTAGCGGGGACGGGTACAATGAGCAGTTCTTC. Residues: CASSFSGDGYNEQFF.

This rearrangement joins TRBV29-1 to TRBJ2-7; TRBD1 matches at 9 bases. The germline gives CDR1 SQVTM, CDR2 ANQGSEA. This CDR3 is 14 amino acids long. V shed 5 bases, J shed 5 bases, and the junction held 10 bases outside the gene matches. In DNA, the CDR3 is TGCAGCGTTAGGGGTGGGGACAGGGCAGACGAGCAGTACTTC. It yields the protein CSVRGGDRADEQYF.

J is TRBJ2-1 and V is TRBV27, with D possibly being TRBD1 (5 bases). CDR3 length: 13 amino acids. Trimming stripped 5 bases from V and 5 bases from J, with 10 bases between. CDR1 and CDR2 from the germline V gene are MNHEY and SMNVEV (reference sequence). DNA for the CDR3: TGTGCCAGCAGTCACGACAGAGACAATGAGCAGTTCTTC. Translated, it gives CASSHDRDNEQFF.